The entry below describes one TCR beta chain. This table comes from immunoSEQ multiplex PCR, and its TCRdb copy is limited to in-frame clones, with some not included. The table shows approximately 90,000 clones, with around 94% occurring only once. This entry comes from a study of T cell changes during pregnancy in multiple sclerosis. Germline V CDR1 and CDR2: MNHNS, SASEGT. Losses at the gene ends were 5 bases for V and 4 bases for J; bases not matched to a gene: 1. This CDR3 spans 14 amino acids. Sequencing was performed on peripheral blood, taken in the third trimester of pregnancy. The V and J genes are TRBV6-1 and TRBJ2-1, with TRBD2 identical over 11 bases. The clonotype comes from a female donor with multiple sclerosis, enrolled in a pregnancy study. The CDR3 nucleotides are TGTGCCAGCAGTCCTAGCGGGGGGTACAATGAGCAGTTCTTC. Translated, it gives CASSPSGGYNEQFF.